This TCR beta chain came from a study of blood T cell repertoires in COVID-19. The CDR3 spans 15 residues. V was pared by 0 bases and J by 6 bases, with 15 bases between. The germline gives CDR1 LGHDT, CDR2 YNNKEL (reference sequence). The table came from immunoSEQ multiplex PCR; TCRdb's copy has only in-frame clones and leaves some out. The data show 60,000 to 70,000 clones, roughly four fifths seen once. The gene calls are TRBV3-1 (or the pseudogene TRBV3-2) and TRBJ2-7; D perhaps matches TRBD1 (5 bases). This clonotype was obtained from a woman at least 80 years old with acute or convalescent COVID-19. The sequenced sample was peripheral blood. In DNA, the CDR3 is TGTGCCAGCAGCCAAGATCGGGCAGGGTTGAGCGAGCAGTACTTC. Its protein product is CASSQDRAGLSEQYF.